This paragraph reports one T cell receptor beta chain. Its antigen is as yet unknown. These data come from a study of OX40 agonist ivuxolimab in advanced cancers. Study information: Ivuxolimab, an antibody that agonizes OX40 (CD134), was administered to the patients. The eligibility criteria allowed prior anti-PD-1, anti-PD-L1 or anti-CTLA-4 therapy, and 40% had some. Study-level points and caveats: Patients who responded partially at 0.1-3.0 mg/kg showed clonal expansion ranking among the lowest. The CD4+ and CD8+ T cells in the blood had expanded clonally by week 6 at 0.1 to 3.0 mg/kg.

Clones were read by immunoSEQ multiplex PCR, and TCRdb kept only the in-frame ones, dropping some. This table holds more than 65,000 clones, approximately 89% found once. This TCR derives from an adult with an advanced solid tumor such as melanoma, head and neck, liver or kidney cancer. Sequences were derived from CD4+ or CD8+ T cells sorted from blood, sampled in a trial of the OX40 agonist ivuxolimab.

The CDR3: CASSEFGQRDQPQHF. The CDR3 nucleotides are TGCGCCAGCAGTGAGTTCGGCCAGAGAGATCAGCCCCAGCATTTT. The chain has TRBV10-2 and TRBJ1-5; D unclear. This CDR3 has 15 residues. Trimming pared 1 base from V and 5 bases from J, leaving 12 bases between. Germline CDR1 is WSHSY and CDR2 is SAAADI.